This T cell receptor beta chain comes out of a study of identical twins. Findings and caveats of the study: Within beta out-of-frame sequences, the excess sharing observed between twins was weaker.

Each CDR3 protein is one row after TCRdb ran MiXCR on the 5' RACE reads. The data hold approximately 630,000 distinct CDR3 sequences, with under 8.5% observed a single time. Trimming took off 6 bases at V and 2 bases at J, with 20 bases between the two ends. The length of the CDR3 is 16 residues. CDR1 and CDR2 (germline): DFQATT, SNEGSKA (reference sequence). This clonotype was seen more than once but under ten times. Its antigen is as yet unknown. These data were also filed under a second study, of yellow fever vaccine responses in identical twins.

The gene calls are TRBV20-1 and TRBJ2-1; weak D call: TRBD2 (6 bases). Sequenced sample: PBMCs. The receptor was derived from a woman aged 18-29 years in good health. The CDR3 sequence is CSAGGGGGTAYNEQFF. DNA of the CDR3: TGCAGTGCCGGGGGTGGAGGCGGGACCGCCTACAATGAGCAGTTCTTC.